This entry lists 3 T cell receptor beta chains sequenced from one sample in a study of regulatory T cells in long-lasting Graves disease. Investigators prepared the TCR beta libraries by applying iRepertoire HTBI primers and Arm-PCR of CDR3 regions. From the multiplex PCR reads, TCRdb called clonotypes with MiXCR, one entry per CDR3 protein. The data contain 350,000 to 450,000 distinct CDR3 sequences, roughly 10% of them singletons. Indicated time point: newly diagnosed GD, antithyroid drugs for less than 3 months. Preparation of the TCR library used RNA extracted from PBMCs. The sample also formed part of further work on T cells in Graves' hyperthyroidism and ophthalmopathy.

Sequencing was performed on peripheral blood mononuclear cells (PBMCs), taken at new diagnosis, from a patient treated with antithyroid drugs. The origin of the receptors is a woman aged 18-35 years with Graves disease.

The V and J genes are TRBV18 and TRBJ1-1; 7 bases align to TRBD1. Germline CDR1 is KGHSH and CDR2 is LQKENI. V lost 5 bases and J lost 2; bases outside the gene matches: 8. The CDR3 consists of 15 residues. CDR3 in amino acids: CASSLSPGGNTEAFF. The CDR3 DNA sequence: TGTGCCAGCTCATTAAGCCCAGGGGGAAACACTGAAGCTTTCTTT.

This clonotype has just a few counts. The chain combines TRBV3-1 with TRBJ2-2, with a possible D match to TRBD2 (5 bases). The CDR3 sequence is 13 residues long. Trimming shortened V by 4 bases and J by 10 bases, and 13 bases separated the two germline ends. Germline CDR1 reads LGHDT; CDR2 reads YNNKEL (reference sequence). This CDR3 reads CASSRTAREELFF. The DNA for the CDR3 is TGTGCCAGCAGCCGGACGGCCCGGGAGGAGCTGTTTTTT. The complete variable domain, with remaining parts taken from reference TRBV3-1 and TRBJ2-2, reads DTAVSQTPKYLVTQMGNDKSIKCEQNLGHDTMYWYKQDSKKFLKIMFSYNNKELIINETVPNRFSPKSPDKAHLNLHINSLELGDSAVYFCASSRTAREELFFGEGSRLTVL.

The chain uses TRBV29-1 and TRBJ2-2, with D possibly TRBD1 on 6 matching bases. Germline V CDR1 and CDR2: SQVTM, ANQGSEA. The V end was cut by 6 bases, the J end by 6 bases, with 11 bases between. The CDR3 loop spans 12 amino acids. CDR3 region: CSVRGTSGELFF. CDR3 DNA: TGCAGCGTGAGGGGGACATCCGGGGAGCTGTTTTTT.